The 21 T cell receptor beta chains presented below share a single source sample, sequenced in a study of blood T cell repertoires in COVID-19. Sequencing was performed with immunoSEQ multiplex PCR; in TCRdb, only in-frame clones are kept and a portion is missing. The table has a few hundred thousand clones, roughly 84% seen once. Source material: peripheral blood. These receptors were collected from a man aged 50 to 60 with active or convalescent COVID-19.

The CDR3 loop is CASSHGGSSYNEQFF. The CDR3 bases are TGTGCCAGCAGCCATGGGGGGAGCTCCTACAATGAGCAGTTCTTC. The rearrangement uses TRBV14 and TRBJ2-1; D is perhaps TRBD2 (6 bases). Per germline, CDR1 SGHDN and CDR2 FVKESK. The CDR3 has 15 amino acids. Trimming shortened V by 3 bases and J by 0 bases, and 9 bases separated the two germline ends.

CDR3 coding DNA: TGTGCCAGCAGCTCCGGGGGACTAGCGGGGGGGCCGGAGACCCAGTACTTC. Protein: CASSSGGLAGGPETQYF. V is TRBV5-4 and J is TRBJ2-5, with TRBD2 matching 16 bases. In germline, CDR1 is SGHNT, CDR2 YYREEE (reference sequence). The CDR3 totals 17 residues. The ends lost 3 bases at V and 5 bases at J; junction bases unmatched: 7. The entire variable domain, with the rest obtained from reference TRBV5-4 and TRBJ2-5, is as follows: ETGVTQSPTHLIKTRGQQVTLRCSSQSGHNTVSWYQQALGQGPQFIFQYYREEENGRGNFPPRFSGLQFPNYSSELNVNALELDDSALYLCASSSGGLAGGPETQYFGPGTRLLVL.

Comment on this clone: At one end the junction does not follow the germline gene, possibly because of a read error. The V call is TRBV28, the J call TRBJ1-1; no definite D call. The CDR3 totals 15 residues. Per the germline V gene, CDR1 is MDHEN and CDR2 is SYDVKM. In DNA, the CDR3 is TGTGCCAGCAGTCTCCTCCAGGCTCGGAACCCTGAAGCTTTCTTT. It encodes CASSLLQARNPEAFF. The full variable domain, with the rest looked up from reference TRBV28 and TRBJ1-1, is DVKVTQSSRYLVKRTGEKVFLECVQDMDHENMFWYRQDPGLGLRLIYFSYDVKMKEKGDIPEGYSVSREKKERFSLILESASTNQTSMYLCASSLLQARNPEAFFGQGTRLTVV.

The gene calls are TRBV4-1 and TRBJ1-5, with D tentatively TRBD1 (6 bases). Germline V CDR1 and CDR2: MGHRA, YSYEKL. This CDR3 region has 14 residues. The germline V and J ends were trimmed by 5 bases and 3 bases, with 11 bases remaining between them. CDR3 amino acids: CASSTGQTNQPQHF. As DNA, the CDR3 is TGCGCCAGCAGCACCGGACAGACCAATCAGCCCCAGCATTTT.

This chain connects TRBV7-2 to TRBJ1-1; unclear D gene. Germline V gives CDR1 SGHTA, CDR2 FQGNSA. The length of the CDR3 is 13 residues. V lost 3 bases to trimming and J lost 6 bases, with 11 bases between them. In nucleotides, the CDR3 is TGTGCCAGCAGCTTCCAGATAGGAGCTGAAGCTTTCTTT. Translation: CASSFQIGAEAFF.

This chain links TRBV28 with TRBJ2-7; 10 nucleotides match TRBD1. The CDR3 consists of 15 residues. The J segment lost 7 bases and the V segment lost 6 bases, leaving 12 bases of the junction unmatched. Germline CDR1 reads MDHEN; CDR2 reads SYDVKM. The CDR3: CASRGQGQGGGEQYF. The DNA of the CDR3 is TGTGCCAGCAGGGGACAAGGACAGGGGGGTGGGGAGCAGTACTTC.

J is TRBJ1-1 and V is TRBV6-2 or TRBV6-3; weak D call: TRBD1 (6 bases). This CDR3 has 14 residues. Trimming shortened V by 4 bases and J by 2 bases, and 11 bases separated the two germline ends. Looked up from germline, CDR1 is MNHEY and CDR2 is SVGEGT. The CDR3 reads CASSFDRPNTEAFF. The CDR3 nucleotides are TGTGCCAGCAGTTTCGACAGGCCTAACACTGAAGCTTTCTTT.

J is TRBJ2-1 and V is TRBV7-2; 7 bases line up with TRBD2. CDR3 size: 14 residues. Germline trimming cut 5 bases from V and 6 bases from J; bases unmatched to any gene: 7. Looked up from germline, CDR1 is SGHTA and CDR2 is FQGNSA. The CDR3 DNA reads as TGTGCCAGCAGCCCAGGACTAGTTAGCAATGAGCAGTTCTTC. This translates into CASSPGLVSNEQFF. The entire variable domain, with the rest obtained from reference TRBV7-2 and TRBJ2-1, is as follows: GAGVSQSPSNKVTEKGKDVELRCDPISGHTALYWYRQSLGQGLEFLIYFQGNSAPDKSGLPSDRFSAERTGGSVSTLTIQRTQQEDSAVYLCASSPGLVSNEQFFGPGTRLTVL.

CDR3 loop: CATSDTGGQETQYF. CDR3 sequence (DNA): TGTGCCACCAGTGATACAGGGGGGCAAGAGACCCAGTACTTC. The rearrangement uses TRBV24-1 and TRBJ2-5, with 8 bases lining up with TRBD1. There are 14 residues in the CDR3. Germline V gene data show CDR1 as KGHDR and CDR2 as SFDVKD. With 3 bases clipped from V and 2 bases from J, the junction kept 1 base outside the gene matches.

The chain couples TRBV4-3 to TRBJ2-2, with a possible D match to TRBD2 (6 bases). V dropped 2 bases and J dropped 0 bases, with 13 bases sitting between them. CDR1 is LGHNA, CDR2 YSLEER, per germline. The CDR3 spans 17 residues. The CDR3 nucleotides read TGCGCCAGCAGCCAATTTCGTACGGGGGCGAACACCGGGGAGCTGTTTTTT. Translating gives CASSQFRTGANTGELFF.

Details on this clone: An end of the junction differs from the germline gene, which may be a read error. CDR3 region: CSVEGQGNDGYTF. CDR3 sequence (DNA): TGCAGCGTTGAAGGACAGGGTAACGATGGCTACACCTTC. This chain joins TRBV29-1 and TRBJ1-2; 7 positions match TRBD1. The CDR3 extends over 13 amino acids. Per the germline V gene, CDR1 is SQVTM and CDR2 is ANQGSEA.

Here the CDR3 reads CAWRGQGAGGEAFF. CDR3 nucleotide sequence: TGTGCCTGGAGAGGACAGGGGGCAGGAGGGGAAGCTTTCTTT. The rearrangement joins TRBV30 to TRBJ1-1; 11 bases are shared with TRBD1. This CDR3 spans 14 amino acids. The germline V gene encodes CDR1 GTSNPN and CDR2 SVGIG (reference sequence). V dropped 3 bases and J dropped 8; count of bases not matched to a gene: 8.

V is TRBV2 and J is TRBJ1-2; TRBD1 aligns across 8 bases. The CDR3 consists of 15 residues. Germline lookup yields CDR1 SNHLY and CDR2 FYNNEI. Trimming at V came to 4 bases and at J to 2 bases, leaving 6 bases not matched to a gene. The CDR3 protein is CASSVLGQENYGYTF. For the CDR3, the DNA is TGTGCCAGCAGTGTTCTGGGACAGGAGAACTATGGCTACACCTTC.

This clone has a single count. CDR3 nucleotide sequence: TGCGCCAGCAGCTCGGGACATTACGAGCAGTACTTC. This translates into CASSSGHYEQYF. The gene calls are TRBV5-1 and TRBJ2-7, with a tentative D call TRBD1 (6 bases). The CDR3 length is 12 residues. Per germline, CDR1 SGHRS and CDR2 YFSETQ. V lost 3 bases and J lost 4, with 8 bases in between.

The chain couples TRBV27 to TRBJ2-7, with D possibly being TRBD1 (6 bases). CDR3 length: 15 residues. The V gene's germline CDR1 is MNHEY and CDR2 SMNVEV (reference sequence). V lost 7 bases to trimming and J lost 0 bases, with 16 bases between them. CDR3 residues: CASIPPRQASYEQYF. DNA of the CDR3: TGTGCCAGCATCCCCCCCCGACAGGCCTCCTACGAGCAGTACTTC.

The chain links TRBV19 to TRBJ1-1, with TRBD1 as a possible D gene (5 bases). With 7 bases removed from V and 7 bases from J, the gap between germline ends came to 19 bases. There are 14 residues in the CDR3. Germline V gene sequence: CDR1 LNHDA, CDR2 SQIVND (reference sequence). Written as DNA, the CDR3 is TGTGCCAGTACCTCCCCGTCAGGGAGGAATGAAGCTTTCTTT. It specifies CASTSPSGRNEAFF.

The CDR3 region has the DNA TGCGCCAGCATTACAGGGTGTTCTGGAAACACCATATATTTT. Its translation: CASITGCSGNTIYF. The J gene is TRBJ1-3, the V gene TRBV10-1; tentative D call: TRBD1 (6 bases). Trimming left V 7 bases short and J 1 base short, with 11 bases between. Germline values: CDR1 WNHNN, CDR2 SYGVQD (reference sequence). CDR3 length: 14 residues.

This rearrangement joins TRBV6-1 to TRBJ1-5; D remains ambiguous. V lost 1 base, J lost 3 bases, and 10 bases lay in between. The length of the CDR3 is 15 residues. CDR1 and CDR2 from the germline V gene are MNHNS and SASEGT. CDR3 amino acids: CASSEDNSLNQPQHF. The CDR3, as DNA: TGTGCCAGCAGTGAAGACAACAGCCTCAATCAGCCCCAGCATTTT.

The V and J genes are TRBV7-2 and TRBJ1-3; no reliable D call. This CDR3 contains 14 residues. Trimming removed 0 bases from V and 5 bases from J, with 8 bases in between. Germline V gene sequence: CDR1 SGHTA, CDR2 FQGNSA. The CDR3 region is CASSLAPTRNTIYF. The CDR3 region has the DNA TGTGCCAGCAGCTTAGCCCCCACTCGAAACACCATATATTTT.

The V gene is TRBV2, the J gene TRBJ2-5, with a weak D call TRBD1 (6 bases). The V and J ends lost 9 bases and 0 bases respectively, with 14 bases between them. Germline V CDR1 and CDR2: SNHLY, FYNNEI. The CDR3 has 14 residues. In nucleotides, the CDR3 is TGTGCCAGTCAGACCGGGACAAACCAAGAGACCCAGTACTTC. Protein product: CASQTGTNQETQYF.

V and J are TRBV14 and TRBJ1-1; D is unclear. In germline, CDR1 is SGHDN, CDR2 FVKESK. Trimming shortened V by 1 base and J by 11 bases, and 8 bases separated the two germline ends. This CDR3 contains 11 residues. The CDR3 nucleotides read TGTGCCAGCAGCCAAGGCGTGGTGGCTTTCTTT. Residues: CASSQGVVAFF.